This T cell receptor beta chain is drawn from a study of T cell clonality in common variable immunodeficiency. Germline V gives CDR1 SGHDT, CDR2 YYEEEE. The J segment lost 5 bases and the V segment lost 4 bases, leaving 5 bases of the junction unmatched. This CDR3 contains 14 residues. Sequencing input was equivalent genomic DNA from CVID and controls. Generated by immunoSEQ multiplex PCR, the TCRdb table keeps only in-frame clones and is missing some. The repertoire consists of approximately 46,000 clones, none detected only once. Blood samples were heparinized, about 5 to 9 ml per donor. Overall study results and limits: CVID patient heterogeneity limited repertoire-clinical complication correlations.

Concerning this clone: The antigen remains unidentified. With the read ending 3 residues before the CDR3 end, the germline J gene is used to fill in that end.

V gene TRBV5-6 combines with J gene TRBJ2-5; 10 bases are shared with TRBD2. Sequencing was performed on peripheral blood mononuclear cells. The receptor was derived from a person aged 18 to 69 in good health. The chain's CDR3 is CASSKGSGGETQYF. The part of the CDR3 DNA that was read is TGTGCCAGCAGCAAAGGTAGCGGGGGGGAGACC.